This TCR beta chain was identified in a study of shared clonotypes between healthy human individuals. About the research overall: Aged between 18 and 49, the donors were two women and three men.

Profiling relied on immunoSEQ multiplex PCR, and the TCRdb table lists in-frame clones only, not all of them. This table has over a million clones, around 98.5% appearing once. Germline V gives CDR1 SGHAT, CDR2 FQNNGV. This CDR3 contains 17 residues. V gave up 5 bases and J gave up 4 bases; unmatched junction bases: 14. From CD4+ cells came CD45RA+ naive and CD45RA-negative memory subsets. The receptor comes from a man aged 30-40 years in good health. The material sequenced was naive CD4+ T cells sorted from blood. The sample's subset: CD45RA+ positively selected. The rearrangement uses TRBV11-2 and TRBJ1-3; 7 nucleotides line up with TRBD1. CDR3 sequence (DNA): TGTGCCAGCAGCCTACCGACAGGGACGGCAAAAGGAAACACCATATATTTT. The encoded protein is CASSLPTGTAKGNTIYF.